The source of this TCR beta chain is a study of cytomegalovirus exposure and HLA in healthy donors (dated by TCRdb to about 2017). For the wider study: According to an earlier analysis of a few hundred of the donors, about 179 million T cells yielded some 120 million unique TCR beta sequences and approximately 280 Gb of sequence data. Roughly 300 gigabases of sequencing data and approximately 91 million unique TCR sequences made up an early release that covered approximately 650 HLA-typed donors. Of the roughly 400 genotyped donors, 65% to 90% fell in the genetic ancestry cluster associated with self-reported Caucasian donors. The aim of the study was to test whether cataloging public T cell receptors could identify signatures of past pathogen exposure. Using immunosequencing, the study profiled T cell repertoires from fewer than 850 subjects and related those repertoires to cytomegalovirus serostatus. In addition to the first cohort of 666 subjects, a separate validation cohort of 130 or so different subjects was used. High-throughput TCR immunosequencing, statistical association of individual TCRs with disease status, and machine learning were combined to predict cytomegalovirus infection status. A later analysis re-examined previously published TCR beta repertoires from more than 650 donors and added high-resolution HLA genotyping to investigate patterns of TCR occurrence. In the later analysis, no new phenotypic data were used to find candidate immune exposures; instead, reliance was placed on TCR beta sequences and their occurrence across donors. In an earlier analysis of several hundred of the donors, high-throughput TCR beta sequencing was used to judge whether each TCR beta V gene segment behaved as functional or pseudogenic. Donor age, sex, ethnicity and CMV serostatus were compiled together with the repertoire data. A later genetic analysis used genome-wide SNP genotypes for about 60% of the 666 donors, treating that subset as a discovery cohort. All discovery cohort repertoires had been generated using a single sequencing platform. Both class I and class II loci were covered by HLA typing, at four-digit resolution. Typing coverage varied by locus: roughly 620-640 donors for A, B, C, DRB1 and DQB1; around 560 for DQA1; some 610 for DPA1; 450 to 480 for DPB1. Because of strong linkage in the cohort, roughly five DR-DQ haplotypes were treated as single units for association and clustering. Among a few hundred genotyped donors of the cohort, an average of approximately 230,000 unique TCR beta nucleotide sequences were sequenced per donor, roughly a sixth of them non-productive.

The cohort was made up of under 800 healthy bone marrow donors. At the time of sampling, every cohort member was nominally healthy, though immune exposures that went unrecorded were likely present. The donor tested CMV seronegative, placing the donor among the 350 to 400 seronegative members of the cohort. A peripheral blood sample was collected from each donor, and TCR beta sequencing was performed on peripheral blood mononuclear cells. The Qiagen DNeasy Blood Extraction Kit was used to extract genomic DNA from the blood cell samples. The germline V gene (reference sequence) gives CDR1 as SGHNT and CDR2 as YYREEE. The V and J ends are trimmed by 1 base and 5 bases, leaving 12 bases between them. From the cysteine up to the phenylalanine, the CDR3 has a length of 14 residues. Of the read, only the CDR3 DNA is kept; its 42 bases are in frame from base 1. This clone was observed a handful of times. There is no known antigen for this receptor. No clone much larger than this one lies a single base away; base qualities are absent.

The method behind the library was the immunoSEQ multiplex PCR assay. For the multiplex PCR, a mixture combining 60 forward primers for TCR Vbeta segments and 13 reverse primers for TCR Jbeta segments was used. The CDR3 region of rearranged TCR beta genes was amplified from genomic DNA by a multiplex PCR assay. On the Illumina HiSeq System, the amplified TCR beta libraries were sequenced as 87-base-pair reads. The paper's processing steps were these. A later analysis tallied roughly 78 million unique TCR beta chains across the 666 repertoires, and 10 million to 11 million of those chains were shared by two or more donors. Raw reads were error-corrected and collapsed into unique sequences by a nearest-neighbor algorithm in which closely related sequences were merged to remove PCR and sequencing errors. To assign V, D and J gene segments, CDR3 sequences were aligned to IMGT reference sequences. For a sequence to be retained, at least a six-nucleotide match to both a V gene segment and a J gene segment was required. A rearrangement was called productive if the CDR3 had no stop codons and remained in frame with V and J, and every other rearrangement was called non-productive. CDR3 was defined by IMGT convention, running from the second conserved V-encoded cysteine to the conserved J-encoded phenylalanine. Sequences without an unambiguous match to a single V gene segment were excluded from the earlier analysis of several hundred of the donors. An earlier analysis of 587 of the donors classified V segments as functional when productive rearrangements were above 56.7% and as segregating when the standard deviation between donors was above 5%. A statistical classification framework was developed to diagnose cytomegalovirus status using the catalog of TCR beta chain sequences. In a later analysis, TCR nucleotide sequences were compared against IMGT/GENE-DB human TR gene sequences so that V and J genes could be assigned. Using the TCRdist pipeline, a later analysis assigned CDR3 sequences along with most-parsimonious VDJ recombination scenarios. In a later analysis, every TCR beta chain was defined by the combination of its CDR3 amino acid sequence and its V-gene family, and reads without a unique V-gene family were dropped. In a later analysis, around 600 highly shared, low-generation-probability nucleotide sequences were removed to address suspected cross-contamination and a sequencing artifact. For each public chain, a later analysis derived a clonal expansion index from normalized ranks of inferred template counts within each repertoire. A later analysis computed generation probabilities with a VDJ recombination model fitted to out-of-frame rearrangements, and checked the results against IGoR. A later analysis scored TCR-TCR, TCR-HLA and TCR-CMV co-occurrence with hypergeometric tests, applying a repertoire-size bias correction to TCR pairs. False discovery rates were estimated in a later analysis by permuting HLA or CMV assignments 20 times. A later analysis grouped co-occurring TCRs with DBSCAN, adding TCRdist sequence similarity when clustering within HLA-allele-positive subsets. For co-occurrence clustering, repertoires with fewer than 30,000 or more than 120,000 public chains were excluded, along with about five repertoires with anomalous nucleotide sharing. Sourced from immuneACCESS, this table was stored by TCRdb with only in-frame sequences that have V and J called. A share of the clones is absent; for the studies checked, an unresolved V gene accounts for under half, and the remainder has no known explanation. V and J calls and clone size are given by that table; D and trimming were obtained from the DNA. The sample table records fewer than 350,000 clones; roughly 90% of these occur just once. Jointly, the top ten make up 2% to 3% of the sample.

Results the study describes overall, beyond this receptor: Sequencing depth was assumed to be roughly uniform across donors in the presence/absence analyses, though that assumption may not hold. The classifier was reported to diagnose cytomegalovirus status with high specificity and sensitivity in both the original and validation cohorts. Correlated functional status among segregating V segments might reflect linkage disequilibrium, but an unknown experimental factor could not be ruled out. According to a later analysis, most CMV-associated TCR beta chains appeared to be HLA-restricted, and the HLA associations seemed to be driven largely by CMV exposure. Most TCR sequences were observed very rarely across donors, whereas some public TCRs were present in many individuals. In an earlier analysis of some 500 of the donors, most TCR beta V segments appeared in productive rearrangements about 90% or about 30% of the time, broadly matching IMGT annotations. The study gave a list of 150 to 200 TCR beta chains associated with cytomegalovirus. Fewer than 20 rarely observed V segments, including chromosome 9 orphons, were excluded from the earlier analysis of almost 600 of the donors because counts were too low. Compared with equally common non-associated chains, HLA-associated TCR beta chains in a later analysis were more clonally expanded and had lower generation probabilities. Specific HLA alleles were associated with 15,000 to 20,000 TCR beta sequences at a false discovery rate of 0.05 in a later analysis. The authors suggested that the approach could potentially be generalized to other disease states and immunological phenotypes. A further reported finding was that TCR beta sequences accurately predicted the HLA-A and HLA-B alleles for most subjects in the first cohort. A few of the identified cytomegalovirus-associated TCR beta chains were confirmed in vitro to be specific for cytomegalovirus antigens. In a later genetic analysis, a missense DCLRE1C variant was associated with V-gene and J-gene trimming of TCR beta chains, and the association was replicated in an independent cohort. Only TCR beta chains were sequenced in this cohort, and the absence of alpha or paired-chain data limited detectable features. A later analysis found that TCR association rates varied across HLA loci, with DRB1 alleles showing the most associated TCRs and HLA-C alleles the fewest. For the cohort, immune exposure information was limited to CMV serostatus. According to a later analysis, parvovirus B19, influenza, CMV and Epstein-Barr virus appeared linked to several top co-occurrence clusters. A group of highly shared sequence variants was considered likely to be a technical artifact of the sequencing pipeline. Because HLA typing was unavailable for some donors at each locus, only the typed subset was used in association tests. Strong co-occurrence of HLA alleles, especially DR and DQ, made assigning TCR associations to individual alleles difficult. A later genetic analysis reported fewer N-insertions in productive TCRs among donors in an Asian-associated ancestry cluster than the roughly 620-donor mean. The 87-base-pair reads could not distinguish some IMGT-functional V segments, including TRBV6-2 and TRBV6-3, so those segments were excluded.

This receptor was taken from a woman younger than 35 in good health and CMV-seronegative. The specimen sequenced was PBMCs. This chain is built from TRBV5-4 and TRBJ1-1; no confident D gene assignment can be made. In nucleotides, the sequence is TGTGCCAGCAGCTTGAAAGCTCCCGGGACTGAAGCTTTCTTT. Translated, it gives CASSLKAPGTEAFF.